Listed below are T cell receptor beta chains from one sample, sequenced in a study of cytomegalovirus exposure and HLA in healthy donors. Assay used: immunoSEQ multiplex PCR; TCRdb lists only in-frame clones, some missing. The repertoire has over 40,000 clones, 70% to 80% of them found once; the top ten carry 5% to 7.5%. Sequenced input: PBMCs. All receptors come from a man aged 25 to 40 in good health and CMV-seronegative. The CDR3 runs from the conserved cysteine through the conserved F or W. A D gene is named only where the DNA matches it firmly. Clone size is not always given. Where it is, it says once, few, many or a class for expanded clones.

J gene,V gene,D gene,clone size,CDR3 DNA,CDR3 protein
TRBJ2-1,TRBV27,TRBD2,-,TGTGCCAGCAGTTTAGTCCTAGCGGGTGACAATGAGCAGTTCTTC,CASSLVLAGDNEQFF
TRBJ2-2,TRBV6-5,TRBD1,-,TGTGCCAGCAGTTCAGGGACAGGGTATACCGGGGAGCTGTTTTTT,CASSSGTGYTGELFF
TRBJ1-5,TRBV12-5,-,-,TGTGCTAGTGGTATTTATTCCGGGACACAGTATAGCAATCAGCCCCAGCATTTT,CASGIYSGTQYSNQPQHF
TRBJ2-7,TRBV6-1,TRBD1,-,TGTGCCAGCAGTGACCAAGGACAGGGGGCCTACGAGCAGTACTTC,CASSDQGQGAYEQYF
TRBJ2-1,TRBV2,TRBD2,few,TGTGCCAGCAGTGAAAGGGTGCGGGAGTGGTATGAGCAGTTCTTC,CASSERVREWYEQFF
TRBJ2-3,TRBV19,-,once,TGTGCCAGTAGTATAGAGCGGGTCACAGATACGCAGTATTTT,CASSIERVTDTQYF
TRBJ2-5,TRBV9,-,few,TGTGCCAGCAGCGTAGATATTACATTTCAAGAGACCCAGTACTTC,CASSVDITFQETQYF
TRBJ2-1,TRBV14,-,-,TGTGCCAGCAGCCAAGATCAATTCTACAATGAGCAGTTCTTC,CASSQDQFYNEQFF
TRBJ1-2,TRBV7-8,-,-,TGTGCCACCTCGGAGGTTGTCGGCGATGGCTACACCTTC,CATSEVVGDGYTF
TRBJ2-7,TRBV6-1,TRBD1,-,TGTGCCAGCAGTGCGACACAGGGGAACCGCTACGAGCAGTACTTC,CASSATQGNRYEQYF
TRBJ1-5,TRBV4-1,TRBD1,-,TGCGCCAGCAGGTCACAGGGGTCGGGTCAGCCCCAGCATTTT,CASRSQGSGQPQHF
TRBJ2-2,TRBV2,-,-,TGTGCCAGCAGGGAGGACAGTATCGACACCGGGGAGCTGTTTTTT,CASREDSIDTGELFF
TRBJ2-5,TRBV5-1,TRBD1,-,TGCGCCAGCAGCGTCCGACAGGGGTTTACGACCCAGTACTTC,CASSVRQGFTTQYF
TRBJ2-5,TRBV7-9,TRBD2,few,TGTGCCAGCAGCCAGGGACTAGCCCGACAAGAGACCCAGTACTTC,CASSQGLARQETQYF
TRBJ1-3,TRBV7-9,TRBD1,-,TGTGCCAGCATCGACGCGAGGGACAGGAACTCTGGAAACACCATATATTTT,CASIDARDRNSGNTIYF
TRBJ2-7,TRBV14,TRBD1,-,TGTGCCAGCAGTCGACCGACAGGGAGCTCCTACGAGCAGTACTTC,CASSRPTGSSYEQYF
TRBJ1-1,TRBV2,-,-,TGTGCCAGCAGTGAACTTTTGTCCCTTGGGCCAGCTTTCTTT,CASSELLSLGPAFF
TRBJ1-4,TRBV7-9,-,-,TGTGCCAGCAGCTTGCAGGGGTATGAAAAACTGTTTTTT,CASSLQGYEKLFF
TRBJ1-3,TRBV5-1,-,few,TGCGCCAGCAGCTTGGGAGGGTCCTCGGCTGGAAACACCATATATTTT,CASSLGGSSAGNTIYF
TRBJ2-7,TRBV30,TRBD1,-,TGTGCCTGGAGCCCGGGACAGGGAACCTACGAGCAGTACTTC,CAWSPGQGTYEQYF
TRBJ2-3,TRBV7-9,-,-,TGTGCCAGCAGCTCCCAGATAGCGGTCACAGATACGCAGTATTTT,CASSSQIAVTDTQYF
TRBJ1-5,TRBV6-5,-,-,TGTGCCAGCAGTCGCCAATCCGGGGTTCAGCCCCAGCATTTT,CASSRQSGVQPQHF
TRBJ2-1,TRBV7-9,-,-,TGTGCCAGCAGCCCGCTGCGGGATCTTCGCAATGAGCAGTTCTTC,CASSPLRDLRNEQFF
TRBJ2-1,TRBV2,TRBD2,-,TGTGCCAGCAACCGGGGACTAGCGGGAGAAACCCTATCCAATGAGCAGTTCTTC,CASNRGLAGETLSNEQFF
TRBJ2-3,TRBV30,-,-,TGTGCCTGGAGTGTCCGGGAGCAAGATACGCAGTATTTT,CAWSVREQDTQYF
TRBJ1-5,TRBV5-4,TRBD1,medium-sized,TGTGCCAGCAGTAAGGGGACAGATCAGCCCCAGCATTTT,CASSKGTDQPQHF
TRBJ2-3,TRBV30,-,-,TGTGCCTGGAGTGACAAGCGGAAGGGCCAGTTAGATACGCAGTATTTT,CAWSDKRKGQLDTQYF
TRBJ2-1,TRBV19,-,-,TGTGCCAGTAGTCCGAACCAACTCACGGGTGAGCAGTTCTTC,CASSPNQLTGEQFF
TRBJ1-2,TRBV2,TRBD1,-,TGTGCCAGCAGCGCGCGGACAGGGGGCTCTCCCACCTTC,CASSARTGGSPTF
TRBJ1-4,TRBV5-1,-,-,TGCGCCAGCAGCCGGGGGTTTGATGAAAAACTGTTTTTT,CASSRGFDEKLFF
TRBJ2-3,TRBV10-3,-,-,TGTGCCATCACCCCCGGAGCGCCTAGCACAGATACGCAGTATTTT,CAITPGAPSTDTQYF
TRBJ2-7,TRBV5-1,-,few,TGCGCCAGCAGCTTGGATCGTGGCAGGGGACAAATCTACGAGCAGTACTTC,CASSLDRGRGQIYEQYF
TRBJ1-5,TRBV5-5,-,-,TGTGCCAGCAGCTTGGGGCTGAGCAATCAGCCCCAGCATTTT,CASSLGLSNQPQHF
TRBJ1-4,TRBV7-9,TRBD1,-,TGTGCCAGCAGCTTAACAGGGGGCTGGGATGAAAAACTGTTTTTT,CASSLTGGWDEKLFF
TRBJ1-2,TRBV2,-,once,TGTGCCAGCAATTGGGACACCATCTTCTATGGCTACACCTTC,CASNWDTIFYGYTF
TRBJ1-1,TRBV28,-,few,TGTGCCAGCAGTCCCCCGGGGAACCCCATGGGTGAAGCTTTCTTT,CASSPPGNPMGEAFF
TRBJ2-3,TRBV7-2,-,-,TGTGCCAGCAGCGCCGCTAGCAGACATACGCAGTATTTT,CASSAASRHTQYF
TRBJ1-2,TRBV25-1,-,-,TGTGCCAGCAGTGAATGGGCTCTGGGCGGCTACACCTTC,CASSEWALGGYTF
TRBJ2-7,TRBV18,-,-,TGTGCCAGCTCACCCCTACCTCCAAAAGCACCTACCTACGAGCAGTACTTC,CASSPLPPKAPTYEQYF
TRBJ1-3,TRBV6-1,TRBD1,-,TGTGCCAGCAGTCCCGACAGGGCTGGAAACACCATATATTTT,CASSPDRAGNTIYF
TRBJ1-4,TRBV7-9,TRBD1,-,TGTGCCAGCAGCAGGAGACAGGGGGCAACTAATGAAAAACTGTTTTTT,CASSRRQGATNEKLFF
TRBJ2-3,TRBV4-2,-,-,TGTGCCAGCAGCCAAGTGACAACAGATACGCAGTATTTT,CASSQVTTDTQYF
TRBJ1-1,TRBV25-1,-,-,TGTGCCAGCAGTGAATTGGGAGGCAGGCCAGAAGCTTTCTTT,CASSELGGRPEAFF
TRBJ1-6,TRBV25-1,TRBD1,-,TGTGCCAGCAGACAGGGGGGGGATAATTCACCCCTCCACTTT,CASRQGGDNSPLHF
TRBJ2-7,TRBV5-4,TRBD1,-,TGTGCCAGCAGCTTAATAGGGGGCAGGTACGAGCAGTACTTC,CASSLIGGRYEQYF
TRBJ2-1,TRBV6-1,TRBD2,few,TGTGCCAGCAGTCAGCGGGAGACTTATGAGCAGTTCTTC,CASSQRETYEQFF
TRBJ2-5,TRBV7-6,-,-,TGTGCCAGCAGCTTAGAGGCTGGGCAGACCCAGTACTTC,CASSLEAGQTQYF
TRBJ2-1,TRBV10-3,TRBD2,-,TGTGCCATCAGCGGGACTAGCGGGGATTCCTACAATGAGCAGTTCTTC,CAISGTSGDSYNEQFF
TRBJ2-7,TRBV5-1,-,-,TGCGCCAGCAGCTTGGGAGGGAGAGAGCAGTACTTC,CASSLGGREQYF
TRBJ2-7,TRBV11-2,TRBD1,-,TGTGCCAGCAGCCCGGTCGCGAGACAGGGCTTCTACGAGCAGTACTTC,CASSPVARQGFYEQYF
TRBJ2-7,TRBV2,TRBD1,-,TGTGCCAGCAGGGAAGGACAGGTGAACTACGAGCAGTACTTC,CASREGQVNYEQYF
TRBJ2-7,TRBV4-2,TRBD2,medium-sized,TGTGCCAGCAGCCAAGATCCCCTAGCGGGACTCCAAGGGGGCTCCTACGAGCAGTACTTC,CASSQDPLAGLQGGSYEQYF
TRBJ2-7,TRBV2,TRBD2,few,TGTGCCAGCAGTGAATTCACTAGCGGGCTAAAGGGGCCCCCCTACGAGCAGTACTTC,CASSEFTSGLKGPPYEQYF
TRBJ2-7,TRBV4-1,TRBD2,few,TGCGCCAGCAGCCAGGGACTAGCGGGAACCTACGAGCAGTACTTC,CASSQGLAGTYEQYF
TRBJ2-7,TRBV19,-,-,TGTGCCAGTAGTATACAGGGTGCCTACGAGCAGTACTTC,CASSIQGAYEQYF
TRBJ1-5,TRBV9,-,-,TGTGCCAGCAGCGTAGACAGTGCTCCCAATCAGCCCCAGCATTTT,CASSVDSAPNQPQHF
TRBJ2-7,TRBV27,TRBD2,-,TGTGCCAGCAGTGTCCTTACCAGCGGGAGATCCTACGAGCAGTACTTC,CASSVLTSGRSYEQYF
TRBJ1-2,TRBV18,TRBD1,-,TGTGCCAGCTCACCACTCAGGGGGCTCGACTATGGCTACACCTTC,CASSPLRGLDYGYTF
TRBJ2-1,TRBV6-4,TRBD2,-,TGTGCCAGCAGTCCCGGGACTAGCTCGGTCCGGGAGCAGTTCTTC,CASSPGTSSVREQFF